This T cell receptor beta chain is drawn from a study of beta chain features in type 1 diabetes (dated 2018 in TCRdb). Regarding the research as a whole: Mean age, gender distribution, total cell number and subset yield were not different between patients and healthy donors. A total of about 100,000,000 sorted cells were examined across all samples, and RNA yield correlated strongly with the number of cells per subset. The study compared TCRB repertoires of sorted circulating CD4+ T cell subsets between recently diagnosed type 1 diabetes patients and matched healthy donors. Whereas all 30 or so donors provided naive and central memory subsets, regulatory and stem cell-like memory subsets were isolated from just 8 patients and roughly 8 healthy donors.

This clone was observed a few times. The antigen it binds to is not known. Base qualities were left out, and no much larger clone turns up one base away. The junction shows trimming of 1 base on V and 2 bases on J, plus 12 bases between the germline ends. The CDR3 starts with the cysteine, ends with the phenylalanine, and has 16 residues. Only the CDR3 DNA stays, 48 bases, in frame from base 1. Sequences SGHDN (CDR1) and FVKESK (CDR2) are obtained from the germline V gene. All of the isolated RNA was reverse transcribed with the High Capacity cDNA Reverse Transcription Kit, so expressed TCRB transcripts were sequenced. Deep immunoSEQ sequencing was applied to naive, central memory and regulatory T cell samples, giving an average of approximately 4 million total reads per sample. Sorted cells were lysed in RLT buffer and RNA was extracted with DNase-treated RNeasy Micro or Mini kits, depending on cell number. Each cell subset was processed separately to prevent cross-contamination, with patient and healthy donor samples processed together. Using the immunoSEQ multiplex PCR, TCRB sequences were amplified from cDNA into 87-bp fragments spanning the CDR3 region. Sequencing of the amplicons was done on the Illumina HiSeq platform. Under the source paper's analysis protocol: Synthetic template baselines were used to correct PCR bias computationally, reads within Hamming distance 2 were collapsed, and singletons that could not be merged were discarded. Reads were aligned to IMGT to assign V, D and J genes, CDR3 length, and insertions or deletions at six rearrangement sites. Within each subset, clonotype counts were normalized to the number of sorted cells before true diversity and Gini coefficients were calculated with the tcR R package. Repertoire sharing was quantified using the overlap coefficient calculated on TCRB nucleotide sequences. As a proxy for the pre-selection repertoire, out-of-frame TCRB sequences from naive cells were analyzed. TCRdb took over this immuneACCESS table, retaining in-frame rearrangements with V and J assigned. Such tables are incomplete; in checked studies, under half of the missing clones stem from an unresolved V gene, and the remainder is unexplained. That table furnishes V, J and clone size, whereas the DNA furnished D and trimming. The table for this sample lists 200,000 to 250,000 clones; 55% to 70% of them were counted only once. Jointly, the top ten make up around 0.05% of the sample.

A single peripheral blood draw of approximately 0.11 L on average was collected from each donor into heparinised tubes. A BD FACSAria II was used to sort naive, central memory, regulatory and stem cell-like memory CD4+ T cells with a panel that included CD45RO, CCR7, CD25, CD127, CD95 and CD27. Every sorted population had a purity above 98%. PBMCs were isolated right away by Lymphoprep density gradient centrifugation and were stained directly, without culture. Samples were stained and sorted in pairs, with one healthy donor and one patient per experiment, so that batch effects were minimized. General conclusions and limits of the study: Type 1 diabetes patients showed a moderate but significant shortening of TCRB CDR3 length in all four CD4+ subsets. Naive, central memory and regulatory TCRB repertoires appeared to be more similar among patients than among healthy donors. PCR might favor shorter templates, but patient and control samples were amplified and corrected together, so any skew would affect both groups equally. Sequencing cDNA rather than genomic DNA could over-represent highly expressing activated cells, although activation and CD3 levels did not differ between groups. Because the HLA sub-analyses included only small numbers of individuals, any influence of HLA type on TCRB rearrangement was left unresolved. At VDJ recombination sites, type 1 diabetes patients had fewer insertions and more deleted nucleotides, which implies abnormalities in thymic rearrangement.

The material sequenced was naive CD4+ T cells from blood. The label giving this sample's cell subset or site can be read as: true naive CD4+ T cells. The source is a man aged 25-45 years in good health. This chain is built from TRBV14 and TRBJ2-1; D gene: possibly TRBD2, on 5 matching bases. Read as DNA, the sequence is TGTGCCAGCAGCCAAGTTAAAGGAGGAGCCTACAATGAGCAGTTCTTC. It is translated as CASSQVKGGAYNEQFF. With all but the CDR3 taken from the reference TRBV14 and TRBJ2-1 genes, the full variable domain is: EAGVTQFPSHSVIEKGQTVTLRCDPISGHDNLYWYRRVMGKEIKFLLHFVKESKQDESGMPNNRFLAERTGGTYSTLKVQPAELEDSGVYFCASSQVKGGAYNEQFFGPGTRLTVL.